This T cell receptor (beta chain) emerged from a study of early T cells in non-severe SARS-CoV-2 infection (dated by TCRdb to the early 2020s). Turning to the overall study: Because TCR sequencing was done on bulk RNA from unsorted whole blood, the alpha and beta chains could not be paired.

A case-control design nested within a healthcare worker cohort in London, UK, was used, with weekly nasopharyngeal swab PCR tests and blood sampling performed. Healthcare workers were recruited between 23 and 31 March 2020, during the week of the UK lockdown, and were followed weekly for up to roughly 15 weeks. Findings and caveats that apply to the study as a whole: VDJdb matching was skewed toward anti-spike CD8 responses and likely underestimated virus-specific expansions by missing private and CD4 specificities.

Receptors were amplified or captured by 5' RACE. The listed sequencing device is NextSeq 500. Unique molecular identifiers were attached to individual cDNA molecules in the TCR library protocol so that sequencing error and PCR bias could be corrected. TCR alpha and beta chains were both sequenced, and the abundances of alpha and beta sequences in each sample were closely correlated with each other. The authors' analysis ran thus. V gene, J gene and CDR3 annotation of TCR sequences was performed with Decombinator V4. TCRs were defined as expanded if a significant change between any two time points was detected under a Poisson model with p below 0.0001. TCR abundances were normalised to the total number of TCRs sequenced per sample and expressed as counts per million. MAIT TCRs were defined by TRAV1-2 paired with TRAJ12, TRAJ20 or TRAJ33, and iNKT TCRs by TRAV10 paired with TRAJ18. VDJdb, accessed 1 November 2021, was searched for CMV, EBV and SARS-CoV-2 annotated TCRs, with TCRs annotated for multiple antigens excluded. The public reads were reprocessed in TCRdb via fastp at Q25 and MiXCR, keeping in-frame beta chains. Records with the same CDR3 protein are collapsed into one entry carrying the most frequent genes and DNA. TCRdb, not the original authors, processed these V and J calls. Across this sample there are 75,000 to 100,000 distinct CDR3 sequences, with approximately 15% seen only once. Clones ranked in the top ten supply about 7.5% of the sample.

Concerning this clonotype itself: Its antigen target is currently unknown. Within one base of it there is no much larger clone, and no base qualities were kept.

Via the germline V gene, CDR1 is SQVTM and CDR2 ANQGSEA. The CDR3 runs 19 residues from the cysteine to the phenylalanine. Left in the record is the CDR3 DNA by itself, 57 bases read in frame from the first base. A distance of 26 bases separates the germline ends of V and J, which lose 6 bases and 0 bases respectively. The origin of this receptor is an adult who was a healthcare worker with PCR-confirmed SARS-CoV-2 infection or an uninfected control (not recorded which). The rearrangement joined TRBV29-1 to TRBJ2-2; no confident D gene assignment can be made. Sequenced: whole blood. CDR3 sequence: CSVLLYRVGGVANTGELFF. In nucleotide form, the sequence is TGCAGCGTCCTACTGTACCGGGTTGGTGGGGTGGCGAACACCGGGGAGCTGTTTTTT.